What follows are 28 T cell receptor beta chains derived from one specimen sequenced in a study of OX40 agonist ivuxolimab in advanced cancers. The protocol was immunoSEQ multiplex PCR, while the TCRdb copy is restricted to in-frame clones and leaves out a portion. This table holds more than 35,000 clones, around 89% found once. Sequenced material: CD4+ or CD8+ T cells sorted from blood, taken in a trial of the OX40 agonist ivuxolimab. The receptors were gathered from an adult with an advanced solid tumor such as melanoma, head and neck, liver or kidney cancer.

The table lists this clone with a few counts. V usage is TRBV27 and J usage is TRBJ1-1, with 7 bases fitting TRBD1. CDR1 and CDR2 from the germline V gene are MNHEY and SMNVEV (reference sequence). The CDR3 loop spans 14 amino acids. Germline trimming cut 6 bases from V and 3 bases from J; bases unmatched to any gene: 7. The CDR3 spells CASSDRDSDTEAFF. Written as DNA, the CDR3 is TGTGCCAGCAGCGACCGGGACAGTGACACTGAAGCTTTCTTT.

J is TRBJ2-2 and V is TRBV5-4; D perhaps matches TRBD1 (6 bases). This CDR3 comprises 15 residues. The germline V and J ends were trimmed by 4 bases and 1 base, with 11 bases remaining between them. Germline assignment: CDR1 SGHNT and CDR2 YYREEE (reference sequence). The CDR3 nucleotides read TGTGCCAGCAGCCCACAGGGACAGAACACCGGGGAGCTGTTTTTT. This sequence encodes CASSPQGQNTGELFF.

The J gene is TRBJ2-1, the V gene TRBV6-5, with 7 nucleotides matching TRBD2. The germline gives CDR1 MNHEY, CDR2 SVGAGI. CDR3 length equals 15 residues. Losses at the gene ends were 5 bases for V and 7 bases for J; bases not matched to a gene: 11. The CDR3 reads CASSRRLVGGNEQFF. The CDR3 DNA reads as TGTGCCAGCAGTCGCCGTCTGGTGGGGGGGAATGAGCAGTTCTTC.

The J gene is TRBJ2-5, the V gene TRBV5-6; D is ambiguous. Trimming took 4 bases from V and 7 from J, leaving 26 bases between them. The CDR3 has 17 amino acids. In germline, CDR1 is SGHDT, CDR2 YYEEEE. This CDR3 is CASSPYQTGPPLGTQYF. The CDR3 nucleotides are TGTGCCAGCAGCCCCTATCAAACCGGGCCCCCTCTAGGGACCCAGTACTTC.

The CDR3 loop reads CASSLRGGAYNEQFF. DNA for the CDR3: TGTGCCAGCTCATTAAGGGGGGGGGCCTACAATGAGCAGTTCTTC. This chain connects TRBV18 to TRBJ2-1; TRBD2 is a possible D gene (7 bases). The CDR3 has 15 amino acids. Germline V gene sequence: CDR1 KGHSH, CDR2 LQKENI. The V and J ends lost 5 bases and 2 bases respectively, with 13 bases between them.

V is TRBV5-1 and J is TRBJ1-2; 8 bases map to TRBD1. Germline trimming cut 0 bases from V and 8 bases from J; bases unmatched to any gene: 9. Germline V CDR1 and CDR2: SGHRS, YFSETQ. CDR3 length: 15 amino acids. The CDR3 coding sequence is TGCGCCAGCAGCTTGGAAATAGGGACAGGTGGCGGCTACACCTTC. Translating gives CASSLEIGTGGGYTF.

In this sample, this clone turned up a few times. The rearrangement links TRBV19 to TRBJ1-5; D remains unclear. CDR3 length: 13 amino acids. Germline V lookup: CDR1 LNHDA, CDR2 SQIVND (reference sequence). The V gene lost 2 bases and the J gene lost 4 bases, with 6 bases spanning the gap. In nucleotides, the CDR3 is TGTGCCAGTAGTATACCGGGTAATCAGCCCCAGCATTTT. Its translation: CASSIPGNQPQHF.

V usage is TRBV4-1 and J usage is TRBJ2-7; 8 bases fit TRBD2. This CDR3 spans 13 amino acids. Germline values: CDR1 MGHRA, CDR2 YSYEKL. Unmatched junction bases numbered 4, after V lost 4 bases and J lost 5 bases. The CDR3 nucleotides read TGCGCCAGCAGCCCAGGACTAGCCCACGAGCAGTACTTC. It is translated as CASSPGLAHEQYF.

CDR3 bases: TGCGCCAGCAGCCAAGGGTCACAGGGGCCGCGGGGAAACGAGCAGTACTTC. The encoded protein is CASSQGSQGPRGNEQYF. The V and J genes are TRBV4-1 and TRBJ2-7; TRBD1 is a possible D gene (7 bases). The V and J ends lost 1 base and 5 bases respectively, with 21 bases between them. This CDR3 is 17 amino acids long. CDR1 MGHRA and CDR2 YSYEKL come from the germline V gene.

A few counts support this clone. The chain couples TRBV28 to TRBJ2-7; 7 nucleotides align to TRBD2. V lost 6 bases, J lost 6 bases, and 14 bases stayed unmatched. The germline V gene encodes CDR1 MDHEN and CDR2 SYDVKM. The CDR3 runs 15 residues. The CDR3 coding sequence is TGTGCCAGCAGGGGTCAGGGAGGGAAGGTTTCCGAGCAGTACTTC. Its translation: CASRGQGGKVSEQYF.

This chain joins TRBV9 and TRBJ1-2, with D tentatively TRBD1 (6 bases). The CDR3 extends over 18 amino acids. Between the trimmed V and J ends, which lost 0 bases and 4 bases, there was a span of 22 bases. Looked up from germline, CDR1 is SGDLS and CDR2 is YYNGEE. This CDR3 is CASSVAGDTLSGGYGYTF. As DNA, the CDR3 is TGTGCCAGCAGCGTAGCTGGGGACACTCTATCTGGAGGCTATGGCTACACCTTC.

The gene calls are TRBV28 and TRBJ1-2, with 8 bases fitting TRBD1. Trimming at V came to 4 bases and at J to 4 bases, leaving 5 bases not matched to a gene. The CDR3 is made up of 14 amino acids. Germline lookup yields CDR1 MDHEN and CDR2 SYDVKM. CDR3 residues: CASSSGQGRYGYTF. The CDR3 DNA sequence: TGTGCCAGCAGTTCCGGACAGGGCCGCTATGGCTACACCTTC.

This chain connects TRBV7-2 to TRBJ2-5, with D maybe TRBD2 (6 bases). V shed 5 bases and J shed 2 bases, with 18 bases lying between them. The CDR3 has 16 residues. Germline V gives CDR1 SGHTA, CDR2 FQGNSA. The CDR3 loop is CASSPPSGGFQETQYF. The CDR3 nucleotides are TGTGCCAGCAGCCCCCCTAGTGGGGGGTTTCAAGAGACCCAGTACTTC.

The chain combines TRBV2 with TRBJ2-7; no reliable D call. This CDR3 has 16 amino acids. The V gene lost 3 bases and the J gene lost 3 bases, with 18 bases spanning the gap. The germline V gene has CDR1 SNHLY and CDR2 FYNNEI. Here the CDR3 reads CASSDLGFALNYEQYF. CDR3 bases: TGTGCCAGCAGTGATTTGGGTTTTGCCTTAAACTACGAGCAGTACTTC. The full variable domain, in which reference TRBV2 and TRBJ2-7 provide the parts outside the CDR3, is EPEVTQTPSHQVTQMGQEVILRCVPISNHLYFYWYRQILGQKVEFLVSFYNNEISEKSEIFDDQFSVERPDGSNFTLKIRSTKLEDSAMYFCASSDLGFALNYEQYFGPGTRLTVT.

The chain carries TRBV4-2 and TRBJ2-7; D may be TRBD2 (7 bases). The CDR3 has 15 amino acids. Between the trimmed V and J ends, which lost 4 bases and 4 bases, there was a span of 17 bases. CDR1 and CDR2 from the germline V gene are LGHNA and YNFKEQ. The CDR3 nucleotides are TGTGCCAGCAGCCCGACTAGTGGGGGGGCGTACGAGCAGTACTTC. It yields the protein CASSPTSGGAYEQYF.

This clone was found once. The V and J genes are TRBV29-1 and TRBJ2-2; tentatively, D is TRBD1 (7 bases). V lost 6 bases to trimming and J lost 2 bases, with 13 bases between them. Germline V gives CDR1 SQVTM, CDR2 ANQGSEA. The CDR3 spans 14 residues. CDR3 DNA: TGCAGCGTGCGGAGGGACAGAAACACCGGGGAGCTGTTTTTT. Encoded protein: CSVRRDRNTGELFF.

The chain combines TRBV5-5 with TRBJ1-2, with D perhaps TRBD1 (6 bases). This CDR3 comprises 14 residues. Germline lookup yields CDR1 SGHKS and CDR2 YYEKEE (reference sequence). V was trimmed by 0 bases and J by 1 base, leaving 7 bases between them. The CDR3 DNA reads TGTGCCAGCAGCTTGGGACAGGATAACTATGGCTACACCTTC. Translated: CASSLGQDNYGYTF.

This clone has only one observation. V and J are TRBV4-2 and TRBJ1-4; D possibly corresponds to TRBD1 (6 bases). Between the trimmed V and J ends, which lost 3 bases and 6 bases, there was a span of 17 bases. CDR1 and CDR2 from the germline V gene are LGHNA and YNFKEQ. The length of the CDR3 is 16 residues. The CDR3 here is CASSHARGDNDEKLFF. The CDR3 bases are TGTGCCAGCAGCCACGCTAGGGGGGACAATGATGAAAAACTGTTTTTT.

This clone was detected once. The V and J genes are TRBV19 and TRBJ1-2, with D unclear. The CDR3 consists of 14 residues. Trimming stripped 8 bases from V and 9 bases from J, with 22 bases between. CDR1 LNHDA and CDR2 SQIVND come from the germline V gene (reference sequence). The CDR3 loop reads CASRYPGDLRCYTF. The DNA for the CDR3 is TGTGCCAGTCGTTACCCAGGTGATCTGCGTTGCTACACCTTC.

The chain links TRBV10-3 to TRBJ1-6; D may be TRBD1 (6 bases). Germline CDR1 ENHRY, CDR2 SYGVKD. V lost 11 bases and J lost 7, with 15 bases in between. The CDR3 runs to 13 residues. The CDR3, as DNA: TGTGCCGTCACAGGGAGCGAGAATTCACCCCTCCACTTT. Its translation is CAVTGSENSPLHF.

This chain joins TRBV5-1 and TRBJ2-5; a weak D match, TRBD1 (6 bases). Trimming removed 7 bases from V and 6 bases from J, with 19 bases in between. This CDR3 spans 14 amino acids. Germline loops: CDR1 SGHRS, CDR2 YFSETQ. The CDR3 region is CASSVGQLSKTQYF. As DNA, the CDR3 is TGCGCCAGCTCAGTCGGACAGTTAAGTAAGACCCAGTACTTC.

The chain joins TRBV5-1 to TRBJ1-5; TRBD1 is a possible D gene (5 bases). V was clipped by 3 bases and J by 6 bases, with 10 bases between them. The CDR3 extends over 13 amino acids. Looked up from germline, CDR1 is SGHRS and CDR2 is YFSETQ. Here the CDR3 reads CASSWIGGQPQHF. The CDR3 bases are TGCGCCAGCAGCTGGATTGGGGGTCAGCCCCAGCATTTT.

This clone has a single count. The chain uses TRBV9 and TRBJ2-7, with D unclear. V gave up 0 bases and J gave up 6 bases, with 10 bases separating them. The CDR3 length is 13 residues. CDR1 SGDLS and CDR2 YYNGEE come from the germline V gene. The CDR3 sequence: CASSVVGRSEQYF. The CDR3 bases are TGTGCCAGCAGCGTAGTAGGAAGAAGCGAGCAGTACTTC.

The V call is TRBV7-2, the J call TRBJ1-5; no definite D call. V was shortened by 6 bases and J by 4 bases, with 22 bases between the two germline ends. This CDR3 region has 17 residues. CDR1 and CDR2 from the germline V gene are SGHTA and FQGNSA. CDR3 loop: CASSFIARRTVNQPQHF. CDR3 DNA: TGTGCCAGCAGTTTTATCGCCAGACGGACCGTTAATCAGCCCCAGCATTTT.

V usage is TRBV7-3 and J usage is TRBJ2-2; 11 positions agree with TRBD2. CDR3 length: 15 amino acids. The V gene's germline CDR1 is SGHTA and CDR2 FQGTGA. The ends lost 4 bases at V and 5 bases at J; junction bases unmatched: 3. CDR3 sequence (DNA): TGTGCCAGCAGCTCGACTAGCGGGGTAACCGGGGAGCTGTTTTTT. Its translation: CASSSTSGVTGELFF.

This sequence joins TRBV6-1 and TRBJ2-7; TRBD1 agrees at 8 bases. V shed 8 bases, J shed 4 bases, and the junction held 13 bases outside the gene matches. Per the germline V gene, CDR1 is MNHNS and CDR2 is SASEGT. The CDR3 runs 15 residues. The CDR3 sequence: CASGAGTGFLYEQYF. Here the CDR3 DNA reads TGTGCCAGCGGCGCCGGGACAGGTTTTTTATACGAGCAGTACTTC.

This chain uses TRBV19 with TRBJ1-2; D gene uncertain. The germline CDR1 and CDR2 sequences are LNHDA and SQIVND (reference sequence). The CDR3 has 19 amino acids. With 0 bases removed from V and 2 bases from J, the gap between germline ends came to 22 bases. The CDR3 sequence is CASSIETARLRDINYGYTF. The CDR3 DNA is TGTGCCAGTAGTATAGAAACGGCCCGACTCCGGGATATCAACTATGGCTACACCTTC.

The CDR3 reads CASSGTGPYTF. CDR3 sequence (DNA): TGTGCCAGCAGTGGGACAGGGCCCTACACCTTC. This chain connects TRBV2 to TRBJ1-2, with 8 positions matching TRBD1. This CDR3 region has 11 residues. Germline CDR1 reads SNHLY; CDR2 reads FYNNEI. Losses at the gene ends were 4 bases for V and 10 bases for J; bases not matched to a gene: 2.